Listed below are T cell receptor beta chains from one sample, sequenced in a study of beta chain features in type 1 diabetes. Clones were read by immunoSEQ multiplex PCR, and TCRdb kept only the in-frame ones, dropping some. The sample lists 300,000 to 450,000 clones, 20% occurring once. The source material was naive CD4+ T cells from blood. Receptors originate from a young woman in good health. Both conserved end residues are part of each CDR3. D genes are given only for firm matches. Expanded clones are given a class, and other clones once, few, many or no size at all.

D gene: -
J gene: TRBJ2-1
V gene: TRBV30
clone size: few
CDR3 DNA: TGTGCCTGGAGAGCGAGCTACAATGAGCAGTTCTTC
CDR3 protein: CAWRASYNEQFF

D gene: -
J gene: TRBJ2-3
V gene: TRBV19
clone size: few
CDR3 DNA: TGTGCCAGTAGTATTAGAGATACGCAGTATTTT
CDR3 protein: CASSIRDTQYF

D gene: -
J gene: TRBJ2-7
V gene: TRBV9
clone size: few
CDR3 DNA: TGTGCCAGCAGCGTAGCTGTGCTAGCAGATACCTACGAGCAGTACTTC
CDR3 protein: CASSVAVLADTYEQYF

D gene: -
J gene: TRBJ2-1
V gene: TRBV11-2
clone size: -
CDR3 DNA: TGTGCCAGCAGTTTACTCTCGAGGAATGAGCAGTTCTTC
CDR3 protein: CASSLLSRNEQFF

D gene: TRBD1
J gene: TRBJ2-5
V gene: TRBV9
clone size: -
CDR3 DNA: TGTGCCAGCAGCGGAGGATTGGGACAGCAAGAGACCCAGTACTTC
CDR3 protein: CASSGGLGQQETQYF

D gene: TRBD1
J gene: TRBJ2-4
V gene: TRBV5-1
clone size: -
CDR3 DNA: TGCGCCAGCAGCTGGCTCGGGACAGGGATGTCCAAAAACATTCAGTACTTC
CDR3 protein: CASSWLGTGMSKNIQYF

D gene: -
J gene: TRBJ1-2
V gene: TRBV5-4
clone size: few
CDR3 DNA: TGTGCCAGCAGCCTAGAAACTCCCTATGGCTACACCTTC
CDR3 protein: CASSLETPYGYTF

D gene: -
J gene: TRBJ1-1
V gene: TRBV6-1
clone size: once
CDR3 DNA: TGTGCCAGCGGGGGGGGCGGCCGCTACACTGAAGCTTTCTTT
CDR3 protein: CASGGGGRYTEAFF

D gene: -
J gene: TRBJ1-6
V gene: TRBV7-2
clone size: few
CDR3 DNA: TGTGCCAGCAGGGCCGGGAGTCATAATTCACCCCTCCACTTT
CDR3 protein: CASRAGSHNSPLHF

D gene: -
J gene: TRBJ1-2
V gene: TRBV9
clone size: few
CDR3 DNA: TGTGCCAGCAGCGTAGTAGGAGCTAACTATGGCTACACCTTC
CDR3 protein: CASSVVGANYGYTF

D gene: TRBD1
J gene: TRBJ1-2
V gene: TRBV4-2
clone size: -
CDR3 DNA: TGTGCCAGCAGCCAAGTGACTGAGACAGGGGCTGGCTACACCTTC
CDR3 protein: CASSQVTETGAGYTF

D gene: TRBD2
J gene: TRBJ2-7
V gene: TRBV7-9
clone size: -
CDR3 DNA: TGTGCCAGCAGTTCCCGGACTAGCGGGGGGGCCCACGAGCAGTACTTC
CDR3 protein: CASSSRTSGGAHEQYF

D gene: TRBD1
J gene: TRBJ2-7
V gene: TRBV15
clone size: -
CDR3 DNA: TGTGCCACCAGCACCCGGACAGGCTCCTACGAGCAGTACTTC
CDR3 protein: CATSTRTGSYEQYF

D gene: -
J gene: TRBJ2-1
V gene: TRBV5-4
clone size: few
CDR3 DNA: TGTGCCAGCAGCTTCGACCTAGACTCCTACAATGAGCAGTTCTTC
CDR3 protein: CASSFDLDSYNEQFF

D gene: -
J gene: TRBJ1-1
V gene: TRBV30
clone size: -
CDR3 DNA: TGTGCCTGGAACGAACAGGGCGACACTGAAGCTTTCTTT
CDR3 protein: CAWNEQGDTEAFF

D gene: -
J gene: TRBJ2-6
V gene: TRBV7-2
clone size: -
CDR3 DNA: TGTGCCAGCAGCCCATCACGGAGGCGTTTTGGAACTGGGGCCAACGTCCTGACTTTC
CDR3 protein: CASSPSRRRFGTGANVLTF

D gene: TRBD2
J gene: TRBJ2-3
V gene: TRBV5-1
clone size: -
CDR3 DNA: TGCGCCAGCAGCTCCTGGACTAGCGGGGGCACAGATACGCAGTATTTT
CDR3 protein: CASSSWTSGGTDTQYF

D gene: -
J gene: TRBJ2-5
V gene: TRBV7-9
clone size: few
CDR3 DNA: TGTGCCAGCAGCTTAGGCAAGGGGAACTACCAAGAGACCCAGTACTTC
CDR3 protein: CASSLGKGNYQETQYF

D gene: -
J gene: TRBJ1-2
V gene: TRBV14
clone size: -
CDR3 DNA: TGTGCCAGCAGCCAAGCCATGAGACTTGACTTCAACGGCTACACCTTC
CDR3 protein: CASSQAMRLDFNGYTF

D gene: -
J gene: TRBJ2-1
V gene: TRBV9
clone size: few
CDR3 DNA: TGTGCCAGCAGCGTAGGGCTAGTCCCCTACAATGAGCAGTTCTTC
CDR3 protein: CASSVGLVPYNEQFF

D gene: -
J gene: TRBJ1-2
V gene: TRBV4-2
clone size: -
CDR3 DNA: TGTGCCAGCAGCCAAGAAGGGGATTATGGCTACACCTTC
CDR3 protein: CASSQEGDYGYTF

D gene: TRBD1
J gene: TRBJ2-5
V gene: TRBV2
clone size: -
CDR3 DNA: TGTGCCAGCAGTGTTCGGACAGGGCAAGAGACCCAGTACTTC
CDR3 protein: CASSVRTGQETQYF

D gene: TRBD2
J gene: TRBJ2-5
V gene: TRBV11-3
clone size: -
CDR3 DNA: TGTGCCAGCAGCCTCCGGACTAGCGGGAGGACCCAGTACTTC
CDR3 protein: CASSLRTSGRTQYF

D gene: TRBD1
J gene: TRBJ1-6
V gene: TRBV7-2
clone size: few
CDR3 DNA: TGTGCCAGCAGCTATGGACAGGCTACTTCACCCCTCCACTTT
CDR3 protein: CASSYGQATSPLHF

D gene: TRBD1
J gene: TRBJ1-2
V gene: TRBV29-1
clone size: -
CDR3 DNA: TGCAGCGTAGGCGGGACAGGGGGCAATGGCTACACCTTC
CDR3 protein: CSVGGTGGNGYTF

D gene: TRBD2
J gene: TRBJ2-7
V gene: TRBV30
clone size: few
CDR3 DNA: TGTGCCTGGAGACTAGCGGGAGATTCCGAGCAGTACTTC
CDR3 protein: CAWRLAGDSEQYF

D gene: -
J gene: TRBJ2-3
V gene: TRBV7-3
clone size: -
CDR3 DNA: TGTGCCAGCAGCTTTCGAGGCACAGATACGCAGTATTTT
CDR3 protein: CASSFRGTDTQYF

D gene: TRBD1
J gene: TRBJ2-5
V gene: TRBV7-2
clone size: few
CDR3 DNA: TGTGCCAGCAGGAGGGACAGGACAGGGACCCAGTACTTC
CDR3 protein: CASRRDRTGTQYF

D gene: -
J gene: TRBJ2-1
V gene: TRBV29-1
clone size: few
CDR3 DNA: TGCAGCGGAGTGAGCTCCTACAATGAGCAGTTCTTC
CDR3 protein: CSGVSSYNEQFF

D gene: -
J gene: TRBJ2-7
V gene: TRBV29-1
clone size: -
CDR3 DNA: TGCAGCGTTAAGGAGTACCACGAGCAGTACTTC
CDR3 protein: CSVKEYHEQYF

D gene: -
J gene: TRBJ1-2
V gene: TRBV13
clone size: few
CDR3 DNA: TGTGCCAGCAGCTCCCAGGGGCTGCGCTACACCTTC
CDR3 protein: CASSSQGLRYTF

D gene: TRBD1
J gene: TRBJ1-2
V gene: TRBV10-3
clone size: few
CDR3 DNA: TGTGCCATCAGTGGACAGGGGGCTGGCTACACCTTC
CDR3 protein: CAISGQGAGYTF